Listed below are T cell receptor beta chains from one sample, sequenced in a study of graft-versus-host responses after intestinal transplantation. Data came from immunoSEQ multiplex PCR; TCRdb stores just in-frame clones and leaves some out. The sample includes thousands of clones, under 25% of them seen just once. Here the sequenced sample was alloreactive CD4+ T cells from a mixed lymphocyte reaction culture, taken before transplantation. Receptors originate from a human patient who was an organ donor for intestinal transplantation. The CDR3 runs from the conserved cysteine through the conserved F or W. A D gene is named only where the DNA matches it firmly. The size field is filled for only some rows; it gives once, few, many or a size class.

cdr3_nt	cdr3_aa	cdr3_length	clone_size	v_call	d_call	j_call
TGTGCCAGCAGTGGACAGCTTGAAGCTTTCTTT	CASSGQLEAFF	11	NA	TRBV6-4	NA	TRBJ1-1
TGCGCCAGCAGCTTGGCCGGGATTGGGGTAGGAGAGACCCAGTACTTC	CASSLAGIGVGETQYF	16	few	TRBV5-1	NA	TRBJ2-5
TGTGCCAGCAGTGATGGGACAGGGACTTTGAACACCGGGGAGCTGTTTTTT	CASSDGTGTLNTGELFF	17	medium-sized	TRBV6-1	TRBD1	TRBJ2-2
TGTGCCAGCACGGCGACAGGGGCGTATGGCTACACCTTC	CASTATGAYGYTF	13	few	TRBV6-5	TRBD1	TRBJ1-2
TGTGCCAGCAGCTTACAGGGGCTGGGGTCACCCCTCCACTTT	CASSLQGLGSPLHF	14	NA	TRBV7-3	NA	TRBJ1-6
TGTGCCAGCAGGTCCCCATCGGACGGACAAGCCAAAAACATTCAGTACTTC	CASRSPSDGQAKNIQYF	17	few	TRBV28	NA	TRBJ2-4
TGTGCCAGCAGCCCCCAGTTGAACACTGAAGCTTTCTTT	CASSPQLNTEAFF	13	few	TRBV7-2	NA	TRBJ1-1
TGTGCCAGCAGCCCACAGAGTTTCGGAAACACCATATATTTT	CASSPQSFGNTIYF	14	medium-sized	TRBV11-2	NA	TRBJ1-3
TGTGCCAGCAGCATGGGGGGGCGGGAGACCCAGTACTTC	CASSMGGRETQYF	13	NA	TRBV28	NA	TRBJ2-5
TGTGCCACCAGCAGAGTTGGGCTGGAAGAGACCCAGTACTTC	CATSRVGLEETQYF	14	NA	TRBV15	NA	TRBJ2-5
TGTGCCAGCAGGCGTACAACTAATGAAAAACTGTTTTTT	CASRRTTNEKLFF	13	medium-sized	TRBV2	NA	TRBJ1-4
TGTGCCAGCAGCTTATCCGGGGGGGCGGAGGAGACCCAGTACTTC	CASSLSGGAEETQYF	15	medium-sized	TRBV5-4	TRBD2	TRBJ2-5
TGCGCCAGCAGCTCCGGACTCTCCCCGGGTGAAAAACTGTTTTTT	CASSSGLSPGEKLFF	15	many	TRBV5-1	NA	TRBJ1-4
TGTGCCAGCAGGTCTCCGACAGGGTCCAGCTATGGCTACACCTTC	CASRSPTGSSYGYTF	15	large	TRBV28	TRBD1	TRBJ1-2
TGTGCCAGCAGCGTTTCTAGCGGGGGTTATGAGACCCAGTACTTC	CASSVSSGGYETQYF	15	medium-sized	TRBV9	TRBD2	TRBJ2-5
TGTGCCAGCAACACGGGGGGGCTAGGGAATGAGCAGTTCTTC	CASNTGGLGNEQFF	14	few	TRBV4-1	TRBD2	TRBJ2-1
TGCAGCGTTGAGGAGGCTGAGCAGTTCTTC	CSVEEAEQFF	10	few	TRBV29-1	NA	TRBJ2-1
TGTGCCATCAGTTTTAGCGGGGGAAGCTCCTACAATGAGCAGTTCTTC	CAISFSGGSSYNEQFF	16	NA	TRBV6-5	TRBD2	TRBJ2-1
TGCAGCGTTGAAGGGGGCAGGGCCTATGGCTACACCTTC	CSVEGGRAYGYTF	13	few	TRBV29-1	NA	TRBJ1-2
TGTGCCAGCAGCCCGAGACAGGGATACACAGATACGCAGTATTTT	CASSPRQGYTDTQYF	15	medium-sized	TRBV7-3	TRBD1	TRBJ2-3
TGCGCCAGCAGCCAAGTGACAGGACCCCCCGGGGAGCTGTTTTTT	CASSQVTGPPGELFF	15	few	TRBV4-3	NA	TRBJ2-2
TGTGCCAGCAGCTTCCTTGGGACAGGGGGCACTGAAGCTTTCTTT	CASSFLGTGGTEAFF	15	medium-sized	TRBV11-2	TRBD1	TRBJ1-1
TGCGCCAGCAGCTTGGAAGTCAGGACAGAAGCTTTCTTT	CASSLEVRTEAFF	13	NA	TRBV5-1	NA	TRBJ1-1
TGTGCCAGCTCACCACCGTCAGGGGTTGAAAAACTGTTTTTT	CASSPPSGVEKLFF	14	medium-sized	TRBV18	NA	TRBJ1-4
TGTGCCAGCAGAGACAGGGTGGGCAATCAGCCCCAGCATTTT	CASRDRVGNQPQHF	14	NA	TRBV6-1	TRBD1	TRBJ1-5
TGTGCCAGCAGCCCCAGACAGGTCCTTAACACCGGGGAGCTGTTTTTT	CASSPRQVLNTGELFF	16	few	TRBV7-6	NA	TRBJ2-2
TGTGCCAGCAGTTACTCGCAGGGGGTGAACACTGAAGCTTTCTTT	CASSYSQGVNTEAFF	15	few	TRBV6-6	TRBD1	TRBJ1-1
TGTGCCAGCAGCGCGCTCAGGGTGAATTCACCCCTCCACTTT	CASSALRVNSPLHF	14	medium-sized	TRBV9	NA	TRBJ1-6
TGTGCCAGCAGTTTTATTGCAGATACGCAGTATTTT	CASSFIADTQYF	12	NA	TRBV7-9	NA	TRBJ2-3
TGTGCCAGCAGCACCCGACAGGGGAACACTGAAGCTTTCTTT	CASSTRQGNTEAFF	14	NA	TRBV7-9	TRBD1	TRBJ1-1
TGTGCCAGCAGTGAAATGGCAGTTGGGCAGGGGGACACTGAAGCTTTCTTT	CASSEMAVGQGDTEAFF	17	once	TRBV2	TRBD1	TRBJ1-1
TGTGCCAGCAGCTTGTCAGTCACGCCGGAGCAGTTCTTC	CASSLSVTPEQFF	13	few	TRBV7-2	NA	TRBJ2-1
TGTGCCAGTAGTAGTACAGGGGGCATGGGCACTGAAGCTTTCTTT	CASSSTGGMGTEAFF	15	NA	TRBV19	TRBD1	TRBJ1-1
TGTGCCAGTAGTCAGGGGGTGACTGAAGCTTTCTTT	CASSQGVTEAFF	12	NA	TRBV19	TRBD1	TRBJ1-1
TGTGCCAGCAGCGAAAGTCGAGGGGAGGGGAACTATGGCTACACCTTC	CASSESRGEGNYGYTF	16	few	TRBV14	NA	TRBJ1-2
TGTGCCAGCAGCTCCAAGCGGGAGCCCTACAATGAGCAGTTCTTC	CASSSKREPYNEQFF	15	NA	TRBV5-6	TRBD2	TRBJ2-1
TGTGCCAGCAGCCCCTTTGCGGGGTCGGATCAGCCCCAGCATTTT	CASSPFAGSDQPQHF	15	medium-sized	TRBV7-2	NA	TRBJ1-5
TGCGCCAGCAGCCTAAACACCGGGGAGCTGTTTTTT	CASSLNTGELFF	12	few	TRBV5-1	NA	TRBJ2-2
TGCGCCAGCAGCCCACTCCCCGACAGTCGGGCAGAGGGCTACACCTTC	CASSPLPDSRAEGYTF	16	few	TRBV5-1	NA	TRBJ1-2
TGTGCCAGCAGCTTAAGCCCTCTACCTAGCACAGATACGCAGTATTTT	CASSLSPLPSTDTQYF	16	many	TRBV7-3	NA	TRBJ2-3
TGCGCCAGCAGCCAAGATCAGTACAGTAATTCACCCCTCCACTTT	CASSQDQYSNSPLHF	15	NA	TRBV5-1	NA	TRBJ1-6
TGTGCCAGCAGTCCTCAGTACACCGGGGAGCTGTTTTTT	CASSPQYTGELFF	13	NA	TRBV6-4	NA	TRBJ2-2
TGTGCCAGCAGTGAAACCAGGAATCAGCCCCAGCATTTT	CASSETRNQPQHF	13	NA	TRBV2	NA	TRBJ1-5
TGCAGCGGCGACAGGAACACTGAAGCTTTCTTT	CSGDRNTEAFF	11	NA	TRBV29-1	NA	TRBJ1-1
TGTGCCAGCAGTTCATACAGGGAAGGCTACACCTTC	CASSSYREGYTF	12	NA	TRBV6-1	NA	TRBJ1-2
TGTGCCAGCAGCGTCCAATCTAGCGGGGTGGTGAATGAGCAGTTCTTC	CASSVQSSGVVNEQFF	16	NA	TRBV11-2	TRBD2	TRBJ2-1
TGTGCCAGCAGTTACTCCCCGAGACAGGAATTTGGCTACACCTTC	CASSYSPRQEFGYTF	15	NA	TRBV6-9	NA	TRBJ1-2
TGTGCCAGCAGCTTAATCAGGGTGACCGGGGAGCTGTTTTTT	CASSLIRVTGELFF	14	medium-sized	TRBV7-2	NA	TRBJ2-2
TGTGCCAGCAGTTCCCCCGGGACTCAAACAGATACGCAGTATTTT	CASSSPGTQTDTQYF	15	NA	TRBV6-5	NA	TRBJ2-3
TGTGCCAGCAGCCCAGGGGGCACTGAAGCTTTCTTT	CASSPGGTEAFF	12	NA	TRBV5-6	TRBD1	TRBJ1-1
TGTGCCAGCAGTAGGCAGGGGGCGAACACCGGGGAGCTGTTTTTT	CASSRQGANTGELFF	15	large	TRBV6-1	TRBD1	TRBJ2-2
TGTGCCAGTAGTATACAGCGGGGAGATTACAATGAGCAGTTCTTC	CASSIQRGDYNEQFF	15	NA	TRBV19	TRBD2	TRBJ2-1
TGTGCCAGCAGTTACTTACAGGGCGAGGGCTACACCTTC	CASSYLQGEGYTF	13	NA	TRBV6-5	NA	TRBJ1-2
TGCGCCAGCAGCGAACAGGGGGCGGCAGATACGCAGTATTTT	CASSEQGAADTQYF	14	few	TRBV5-1	TRBD1	TRBJ2-3
TGTGCCATCCGAGGGAACTCTGGAAACACCATATATTTT	CAIRGNSGNTIYF	13	NA	TRBV10-3	NA	TRBJ1-3